This TCR beta chain was captured by sequencing in a study of blood T cell repertoires in COVID-19. The CDR3 covers 12 residues. The V end lost 5 bases, the J end lost 2 bases, and 4 bases lay between the germline ends. Germline V gene sequence: CDR1 SGHTA, CDR2 FQGNSA. Method: immunoSEQ multiplex PCR; TCRdb's copy keeps in-frame clones and lacks some. In the table there are roughly 94,000 clones, 80% to 90% of which are singletons. The rearrangement uses TRBV7-2 and TRBJ2-1; D is unresolved. The sequenced material came from peripheral blood. This TCR was recovered from a man aged 60 to 69 with acute or convalescent COVID-19. This CDR3 reads CASSRPYNEQFF. The CDR3 DNA reads TGTGCCAGCAGCCGTCCCTACAATGAGCAGTTCTTC.